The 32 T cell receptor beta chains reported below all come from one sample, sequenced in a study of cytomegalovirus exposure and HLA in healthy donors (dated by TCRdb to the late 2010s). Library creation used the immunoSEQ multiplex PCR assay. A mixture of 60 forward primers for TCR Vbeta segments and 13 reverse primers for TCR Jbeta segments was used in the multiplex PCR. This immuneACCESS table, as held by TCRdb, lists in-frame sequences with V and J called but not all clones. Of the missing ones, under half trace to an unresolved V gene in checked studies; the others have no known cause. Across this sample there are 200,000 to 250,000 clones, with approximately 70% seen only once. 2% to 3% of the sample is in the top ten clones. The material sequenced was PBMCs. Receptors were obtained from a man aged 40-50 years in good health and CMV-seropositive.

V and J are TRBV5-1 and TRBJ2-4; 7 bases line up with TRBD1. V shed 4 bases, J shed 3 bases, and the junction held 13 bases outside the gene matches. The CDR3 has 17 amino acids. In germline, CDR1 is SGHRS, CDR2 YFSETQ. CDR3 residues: CASSLQRQGEIKNIQYF. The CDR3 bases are TGCGCCAGCAGCCTTCAACGACAGGGTGAAATCAAAAACATTCAGTACTTC.

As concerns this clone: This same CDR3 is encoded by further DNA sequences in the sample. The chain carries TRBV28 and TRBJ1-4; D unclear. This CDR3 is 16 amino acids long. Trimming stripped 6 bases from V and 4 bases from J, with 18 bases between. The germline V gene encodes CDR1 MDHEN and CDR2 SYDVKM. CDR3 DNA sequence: TGTGCCAGCAGCTTTCCACTGGGCCCTGGTAATGAAAAACTGTTTTTT. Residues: CASSFPLGPGNEKLFF.

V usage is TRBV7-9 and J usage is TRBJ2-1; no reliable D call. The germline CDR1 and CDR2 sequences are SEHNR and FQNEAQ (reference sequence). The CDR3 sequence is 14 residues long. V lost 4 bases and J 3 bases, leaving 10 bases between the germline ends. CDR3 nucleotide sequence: TGTGCCAGCAGCTCCGCCAACTTCTACAATGAGCAGTTCTTC. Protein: CASSSANFYNEQFF.

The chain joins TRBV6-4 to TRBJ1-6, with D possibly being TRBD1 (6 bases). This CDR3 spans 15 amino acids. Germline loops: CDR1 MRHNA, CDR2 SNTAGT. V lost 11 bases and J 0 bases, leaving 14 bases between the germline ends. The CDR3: CAPRTVSSYNSPLHF. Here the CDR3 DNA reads TGTGCCCCCAGGACAGTTAGCTCCTATAATTCACCCCTCCACTTT.

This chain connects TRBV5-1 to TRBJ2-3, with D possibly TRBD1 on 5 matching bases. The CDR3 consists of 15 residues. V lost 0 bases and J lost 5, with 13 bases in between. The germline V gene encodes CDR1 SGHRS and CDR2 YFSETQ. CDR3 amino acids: CASSLVAGREDTQYF. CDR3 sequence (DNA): TGCGCCAGCAGCTTGGTAGCAGGGCGTGAAGATACGCAGTATTTT.

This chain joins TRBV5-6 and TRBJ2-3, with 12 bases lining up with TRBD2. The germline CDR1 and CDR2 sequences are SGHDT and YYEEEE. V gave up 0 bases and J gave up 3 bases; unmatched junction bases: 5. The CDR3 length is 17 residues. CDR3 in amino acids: CASSLGASGGGTDTQYF. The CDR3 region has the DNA TGTGCCAGCAGCTTGGGAGCTAGCGGGGGGGGAACAGATACGCAGTATTTT.

This chain's CDR3 is CASSLEPRGSQETQYF. The CDR3, as DNA: TGCGCCAGCAGCTTGGAGCCCAGGGGGTCTCAAGAGACCCAGTACTTC. V and J are TRBV5-1 and TRBJ2-5, with 7 bases matching TRBD1. With 0 bases clipped from V and 2 bases from J, the junction kept 7 bases outside the gene matches. The CDR3 contains 16 residues. Germline lookup yields CDR1 SGHRS and CDR2 YFSETQ.

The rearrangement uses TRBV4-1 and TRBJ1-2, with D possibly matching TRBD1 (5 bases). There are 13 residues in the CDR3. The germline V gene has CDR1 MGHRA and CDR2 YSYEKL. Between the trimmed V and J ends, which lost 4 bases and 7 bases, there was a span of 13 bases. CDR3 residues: CASSRLVGGGYTF. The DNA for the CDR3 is TGCGCCAGCAGCCGGCTCGTGGGGGGTGGCTACACCTTC.

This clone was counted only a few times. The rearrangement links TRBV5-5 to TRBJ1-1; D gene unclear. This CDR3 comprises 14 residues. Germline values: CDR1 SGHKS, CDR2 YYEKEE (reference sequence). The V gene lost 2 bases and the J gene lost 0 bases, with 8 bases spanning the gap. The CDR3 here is CASSFTTMNTEAFF. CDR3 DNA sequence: TGTGCCAGCAGCTTTACAACGATGAACACTGAAGCTTTCTTT.

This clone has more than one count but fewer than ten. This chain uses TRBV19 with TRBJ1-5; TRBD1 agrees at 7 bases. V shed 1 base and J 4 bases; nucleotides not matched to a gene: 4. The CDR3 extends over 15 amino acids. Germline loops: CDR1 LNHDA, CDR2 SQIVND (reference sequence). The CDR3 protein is CASSIGRQGNQPQHF. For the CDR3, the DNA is TGTGCCAGTAGTATAGGAAGACAGGGAAATCAGCCCCAGCATTTT.

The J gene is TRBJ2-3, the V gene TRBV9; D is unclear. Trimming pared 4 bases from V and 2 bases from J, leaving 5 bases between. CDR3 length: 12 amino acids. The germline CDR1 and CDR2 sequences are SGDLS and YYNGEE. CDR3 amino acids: CASSPNTDTQYF. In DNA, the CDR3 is TGTGCCAGCAGCCCTAACACAGATACGCAGTATTTT.

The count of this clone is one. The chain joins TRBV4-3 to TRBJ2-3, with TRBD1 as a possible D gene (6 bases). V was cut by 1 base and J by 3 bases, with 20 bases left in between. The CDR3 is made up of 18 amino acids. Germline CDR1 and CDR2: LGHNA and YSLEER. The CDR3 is CASSQGLDSLSPTDTQYF. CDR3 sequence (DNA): TGCGCCAGCAGCCAAGGGCTGGACAGTTTAAGCCCGACAGATACGCAGTATTTT.

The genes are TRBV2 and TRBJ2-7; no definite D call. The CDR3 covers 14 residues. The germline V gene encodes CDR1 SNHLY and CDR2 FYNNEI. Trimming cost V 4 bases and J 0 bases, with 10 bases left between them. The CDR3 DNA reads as TGTGCCAGCAGTGTGGGCGCCCTCTCCTACGAGCAGTACTTC. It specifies CASSVGALSYEQYF.

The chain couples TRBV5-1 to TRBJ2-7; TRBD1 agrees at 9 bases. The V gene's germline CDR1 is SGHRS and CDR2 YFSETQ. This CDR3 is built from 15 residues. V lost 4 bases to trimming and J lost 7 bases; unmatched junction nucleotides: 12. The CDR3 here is CASSLNPGQGNEQYF. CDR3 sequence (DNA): TGCGCCAGCAGCCTAAATCCGGGACAGGGTAATGAGCAGTACTTC.

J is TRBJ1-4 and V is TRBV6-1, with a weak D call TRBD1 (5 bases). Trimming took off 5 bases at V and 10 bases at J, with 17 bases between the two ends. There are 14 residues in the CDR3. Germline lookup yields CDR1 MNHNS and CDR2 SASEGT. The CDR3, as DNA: TGTGCCAGCAGTCCAGACAGAATGGGCGGAAAACTGTTTTTT. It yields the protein CASSPDRMGGKLFF.

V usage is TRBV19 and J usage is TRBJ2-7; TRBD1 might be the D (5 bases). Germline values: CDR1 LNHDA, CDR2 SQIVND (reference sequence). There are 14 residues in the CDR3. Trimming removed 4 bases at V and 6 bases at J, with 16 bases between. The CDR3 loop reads CASSTPGRAFEQYF. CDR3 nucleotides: TGTGCCAGTAGTACCCCAGGCAGGGCTTTCGAGCAGTACTTC.

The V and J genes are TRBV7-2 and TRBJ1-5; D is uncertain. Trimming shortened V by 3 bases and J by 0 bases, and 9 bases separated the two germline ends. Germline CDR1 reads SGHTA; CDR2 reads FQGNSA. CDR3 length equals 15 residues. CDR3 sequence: CASSFGEYSNQPQHF. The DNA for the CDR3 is TGTGCCAGCAGCTTCGGGGAGTATAGCAATCAGCCCCAGCATTTT.

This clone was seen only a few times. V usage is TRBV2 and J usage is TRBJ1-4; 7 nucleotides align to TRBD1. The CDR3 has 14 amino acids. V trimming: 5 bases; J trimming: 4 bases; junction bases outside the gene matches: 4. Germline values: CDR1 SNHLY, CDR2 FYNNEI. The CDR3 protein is CASSFRQGNEKLFF. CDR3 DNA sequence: TGTGCCAGCAGTTTCCGACAGGGTAATGAAAAACTGTTTTTT.

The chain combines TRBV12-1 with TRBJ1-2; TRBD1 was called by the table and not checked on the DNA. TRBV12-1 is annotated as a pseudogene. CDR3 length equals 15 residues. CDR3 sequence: CASSPWDRDFGGYTF. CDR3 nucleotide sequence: TGTGCCAGCAGCCCGTGGGACAGGGATTTTGGTGGCTACACCTTC.

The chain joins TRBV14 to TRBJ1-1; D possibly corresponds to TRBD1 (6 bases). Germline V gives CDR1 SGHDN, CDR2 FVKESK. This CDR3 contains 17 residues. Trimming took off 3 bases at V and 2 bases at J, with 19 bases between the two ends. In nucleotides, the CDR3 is TGTGCCAGCAGCCATTTACTCGGGACATTCCAAAACACTGAAGCTTTCTTT. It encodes CASSHLLGTFQNTEAFF.

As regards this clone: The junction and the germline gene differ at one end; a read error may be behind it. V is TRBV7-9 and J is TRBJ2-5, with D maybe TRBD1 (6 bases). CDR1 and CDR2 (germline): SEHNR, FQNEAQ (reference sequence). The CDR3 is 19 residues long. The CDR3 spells CSSSLEVRRLGAPGETQYF. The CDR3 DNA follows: TGTTCCAGCAGCTTAGAAGTCAGGCGGCTGGGGGCCCCGGGGGAGACCCAGTACTTC.

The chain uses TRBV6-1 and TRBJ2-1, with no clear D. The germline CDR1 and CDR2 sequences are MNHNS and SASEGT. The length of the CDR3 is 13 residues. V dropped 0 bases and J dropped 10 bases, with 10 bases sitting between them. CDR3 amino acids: CASSEAKRGEQFF. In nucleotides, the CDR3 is TGTGCCAGCAGTGAAGCAAAACGTGGCGAGCAGTTCTTC.

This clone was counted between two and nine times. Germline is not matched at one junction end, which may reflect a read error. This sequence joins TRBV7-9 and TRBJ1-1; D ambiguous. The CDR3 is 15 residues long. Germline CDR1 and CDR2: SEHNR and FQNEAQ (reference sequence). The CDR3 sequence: CASRLGQFGRNEAFF. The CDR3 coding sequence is TGTGCCAGCAGGTTAGGTCAATTTGGCCGCAATGAAGCTTTCTTT.

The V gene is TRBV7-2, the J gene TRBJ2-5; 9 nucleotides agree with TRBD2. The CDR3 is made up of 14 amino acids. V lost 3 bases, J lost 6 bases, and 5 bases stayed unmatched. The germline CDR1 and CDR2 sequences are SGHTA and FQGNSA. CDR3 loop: CASSLRGGYKTQYF. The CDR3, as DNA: TGTGCCAGCAGCTTGCGGGGGGGGTATAAGACCCAGTACTTC.

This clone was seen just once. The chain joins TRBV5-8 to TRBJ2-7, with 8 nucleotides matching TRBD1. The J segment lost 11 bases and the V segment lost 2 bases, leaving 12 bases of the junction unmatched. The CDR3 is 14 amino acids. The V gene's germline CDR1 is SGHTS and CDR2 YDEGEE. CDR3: CASSLGQGVVAKYF. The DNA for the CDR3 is TGTGCCAGCAGCTTAGGACAGGGTGTAGTCGCGAAGTACTTC.

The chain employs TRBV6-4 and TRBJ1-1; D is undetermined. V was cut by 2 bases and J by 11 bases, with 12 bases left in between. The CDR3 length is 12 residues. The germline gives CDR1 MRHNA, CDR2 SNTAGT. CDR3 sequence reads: CASSDSLRSAFF. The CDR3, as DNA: TGTGCCAGCAGTGACAGTCTCCGGTCGGCTTTCTTT.

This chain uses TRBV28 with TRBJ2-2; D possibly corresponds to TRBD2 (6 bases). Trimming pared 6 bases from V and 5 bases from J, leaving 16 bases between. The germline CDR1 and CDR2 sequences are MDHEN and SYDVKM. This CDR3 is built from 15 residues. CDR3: CASSSDTGRTGELFF. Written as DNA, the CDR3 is TGTGCCAGCAGCTCGGACACCGGGAGAACCGGGGAGCTGTTTTTT.

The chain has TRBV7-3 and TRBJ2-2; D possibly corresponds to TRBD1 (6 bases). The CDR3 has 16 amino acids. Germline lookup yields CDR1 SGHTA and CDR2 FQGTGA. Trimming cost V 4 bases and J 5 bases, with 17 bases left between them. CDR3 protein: CASSSPRGRSTGELFF. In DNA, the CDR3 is TGTGCCAGCAGCTCTCCCAGGGGTAGATCTACCGGGGAGCTGTTTTTT.

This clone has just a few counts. In DNA form, the CDR3 reads TGTGCCAGCAGTTTCCCCCCCCGGGACAGGAACTACGAGCAGTACTTC. Protein: CASSFPPRDRNYEQYF. The J gene is TRBJ2-7, the V gene TRBV28; 8 bases align to TRBD1. The germline V gene encodes CDR1 MDHEN and CDR2 SYDVKM. The CDR3 is made up of 16 amino acids. Trimming removed 3 bases from V and 3 bases from J; junction bases left unmatched: 10.

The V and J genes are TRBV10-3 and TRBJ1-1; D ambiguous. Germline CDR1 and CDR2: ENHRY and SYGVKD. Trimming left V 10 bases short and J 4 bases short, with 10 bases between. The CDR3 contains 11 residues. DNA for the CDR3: TGTGCCACCCGCGCGGGCACTGAAGCTTTCTTT. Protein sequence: CATRAGTEAFF.

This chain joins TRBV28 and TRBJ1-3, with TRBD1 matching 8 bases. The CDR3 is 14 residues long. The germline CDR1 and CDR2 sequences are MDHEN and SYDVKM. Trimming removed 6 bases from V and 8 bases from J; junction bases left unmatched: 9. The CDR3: CASSPDGQGHTIYF. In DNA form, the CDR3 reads TGTGCCAGCAGCCCAGATGGACAGGGACACACCATATATTTT.

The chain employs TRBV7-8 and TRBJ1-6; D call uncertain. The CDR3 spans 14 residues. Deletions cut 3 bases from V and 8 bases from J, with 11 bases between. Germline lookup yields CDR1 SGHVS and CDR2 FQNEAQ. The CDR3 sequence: CASSFRTADSPLHF. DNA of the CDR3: TGTGCCAGCAGCTTTCGAACCGCGGATTCACCCCTCCACTTT.